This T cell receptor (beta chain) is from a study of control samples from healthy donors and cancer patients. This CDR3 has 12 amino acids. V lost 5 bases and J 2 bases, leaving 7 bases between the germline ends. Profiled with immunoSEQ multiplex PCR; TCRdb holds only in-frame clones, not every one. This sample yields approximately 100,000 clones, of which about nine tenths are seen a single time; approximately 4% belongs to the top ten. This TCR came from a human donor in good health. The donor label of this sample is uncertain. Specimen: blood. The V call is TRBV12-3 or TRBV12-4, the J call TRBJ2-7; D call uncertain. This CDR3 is CASSRGAYEQYF. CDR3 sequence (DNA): TGTGCCAGCAGTAGAGGAGCCTACGAGCAGTACTTC.